Below are 6 T cell receptor beta chains sequenced from a single sample in a study of blood T cells in healthy people across ages. Through a sample-barcoded 5' primer and a J-beta primer mix, a second PCR was run for about 6 to 11 cycles. In TCRdb, the 5' RACE reads were re-called with MiXCR into one record per CDR3 protein. The table records roughly 1.5 million distinct CDR3 sequences, 35% to 45% of them present only once. Source material: blood. All receptors come from a woman younger than 35 in good health.

The V call is TRBV5-1, the J call TRBJ2-1; D ambiguous. V lost 7 bases and J 0 bases, leaving 11 bases between the germline ends. CDR1 is SGHRS and CDR2 is YFSETQ in the germline V gene. The CDR3 runs to 14 residues. This CDR3 reads CASSGPNSYNEQFF. CDR3 coding DNA: TGCGCCAGCTCCGGACCGAACTCCTACAATGAGCAGTTCTTC.

This clonotype was counted between two and nine times. The chain joins TRBV28 to TRBJ2-7, with D tentatively TRBD1 or TRBD2 (5 bases each). This CDR3 has 17 residues. Germline lookup yields CDR1 MDHEN and CDR2 SYDVKM. V was shortened by 2 bases and J by 3 bases, with 20 bases between the two germline ends. The DNA of the CDR3 is TGTGCCAGCAGTTTAGGCAGGGCGTGGGAGCCGATCTACGAGCAGTACTTC. Encoded protein: CASSLGRAWEPIYEQYF.

The CDR3 sequence is CASAEFGLAEPLRGGELFF. CDR3 sequence (DNA): TGCGCCAGCGCAGAGTTCGGACTAGCGGAGCCATTGCGGGGAGGGGAGCTGTTTTTT. The chain employs TRBV5-1 and TRBJ2-2; 10 bases line up with TRBD2. Germline CDR1 reads SGHRS; CDR2 reads YFSETQ. The V and J ends lost 7 bases and 8 bases, in that order; junction bases with no gene match: 23. The CDR3 covers 19 residues.

As regards this clonotype: With a much larger clone just one base away, this may be a read error. This chain uses TRBV2 with TRBJ1-2, with D tentatively TRBD1 (5 bases). Germline CDR1 is SNHLY and CDR2 is FYNNEI. V lost 3 bases and J lost 3, with 8 bases in between. The CDR3 extends over 13 amino acids. CDR3 region: CASSEVRDYGYTF. CDR3 in DNA: TGTGCCAGCAGTGAGGTCAGGGACTATGGCTACACCTTC.

This clonotype was seen at least ten times. The chain employs TRBV6-2 or TRBV6-3 and TRBJ1-5; unclear D gene. The CDR3 has 13 amino acids. V gave up 2 bases and J gave up 3 bases, with 5 bases separating them. The germline gives CDR1 MNHEY, CDR2 SVGEGT. The CDR3 is CASSYRDNQPQHF. DNA of the CDR3: TGTGCCAGCAGTTACCGGGACAATCAGCCCCAGCATTTT.

This chain links TRBV7-8 with TRBJ1-2; D is possibly TRBD1 (6 bases). Germline assignment: CDR1 SGHVS and CDR2 FQNEAQ. This CDR3 is 14 amino acids long. Trimming took off 4 bases at V and 6 bases at J, with 15 bases between the two ends. The CDR3 spells CASSYLGTLDGYTF. The CDR3 DNA sequence: TGTGCCAGCAGCTACCTCGGGACACTCGATGGCTACACCTTC.